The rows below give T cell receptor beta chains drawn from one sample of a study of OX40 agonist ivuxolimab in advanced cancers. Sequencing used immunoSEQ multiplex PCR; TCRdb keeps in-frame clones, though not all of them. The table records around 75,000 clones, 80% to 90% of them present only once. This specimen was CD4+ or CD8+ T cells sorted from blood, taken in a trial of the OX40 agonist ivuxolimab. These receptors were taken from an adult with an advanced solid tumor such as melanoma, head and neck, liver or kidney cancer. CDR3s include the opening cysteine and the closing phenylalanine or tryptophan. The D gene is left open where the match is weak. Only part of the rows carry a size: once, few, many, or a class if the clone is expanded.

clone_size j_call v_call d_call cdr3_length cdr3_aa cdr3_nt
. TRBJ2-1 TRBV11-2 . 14 CASSPGPFYNEQFF TGTGCCAGCAGCCCTGGACCCTTCTACAATGAGCAGTTCTTC
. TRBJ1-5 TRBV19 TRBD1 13 CATSPQAGGPQHF TGTGCCACCTCTCCACAGGCAGGGGGGCCCCAGCATTTT
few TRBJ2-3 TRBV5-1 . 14 CASRQVSSTDTQYF TGCGCCAGCCGGCAGGTTTCTAGCACAGATACGCAGTATTTT
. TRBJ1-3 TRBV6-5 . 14 CASSYRVMDGTIYF TGTGCCAGCAGTTACAGGGTAATGGATGGCACCATATATTTT
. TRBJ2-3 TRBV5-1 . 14 CASKFGGVTDTQYF TGCGCCAGCAAATTTGGTGGTGTCACAGATACGCAGTATTTT
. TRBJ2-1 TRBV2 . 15 CASSVSQSSYNEQFF TGTGCCAGCAGCGTTAGCCAAAGCTCCTACAATGAGCAGTTCTTC
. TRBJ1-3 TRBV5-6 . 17 CASSLGYRRVSGNTIYF TGTGCCAGCAGTCTCGGGTATCGCAGGGTCTCTGGAAACACCATATATTTT
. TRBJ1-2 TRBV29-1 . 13 CSVFGGPRTGYTF TGCAGCGTATTCGGGGGACCGAGGACAGGCTACACCTTC
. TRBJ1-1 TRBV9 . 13 CASSAADGREAFF TGTGCCAGCAGCGCCGCGGACGGGCGTGAAGCTTTCTTT
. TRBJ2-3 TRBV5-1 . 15 CASSLGGEGTDTQYF TGCGCCAGCAGCTTGGGAGGGGAGGGCACAGATACGCAGTATTTT
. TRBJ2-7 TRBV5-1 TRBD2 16 CASSPGLAGGGHEQYF TGCGCCAGCAGCCCAGGACTAGCGGGAGGGGGACACGAGCAGTACTTC
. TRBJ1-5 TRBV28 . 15 CASRPRGAGNQPQHF TGTGCCAGCAGACCACGGGGGGCGGGCAATCAGCCCCAGCATTTT
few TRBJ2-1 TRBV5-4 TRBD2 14 CASTIRGGHRGQFF TGTGCCAGTACAATACGGGGGGGCCATCGAGGGCAGTTCTTC
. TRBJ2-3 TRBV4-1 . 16 CASSQETISSTDTQYF TGCGCCAGCAGCCAAGAAACGATTTCTAGCACAGATACGCAGTATTTT
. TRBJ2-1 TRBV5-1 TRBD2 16 CASSLASSGNYNEQFF TGCGCCAGCAGCTTGGCCTCTAGCGGGAATTACAATGAGCAGTTCTTC
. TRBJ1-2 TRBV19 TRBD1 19 CASSIRSGRTGQANYGYTF TGTGCCAGTAGTATTCGTTCTGGCAGGACAGGGCAAGCTAACTATGGCTACACCTTC
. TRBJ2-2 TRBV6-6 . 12 CASGQGTGELFF TGTGCCAGCGGTCAAGGAACCGGGGAGCTGTTTTTT
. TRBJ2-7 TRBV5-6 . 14 CASSPIGEKYEQYF TGTGCCAGCAGCCCGATCGGGGAGAAATACGAGCAGTACTTC
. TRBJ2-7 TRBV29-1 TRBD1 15 CSVVSPGTGSNEQYF TGCAGCGTTGTCTCACCCGGGACAGGGTCGAACGAGCAGTACTTC
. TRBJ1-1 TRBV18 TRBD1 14 CASCPGQGATEAFF TGTGCCAGCTGTCCCGGACAGGGGGCTACTGAAGCTTTCTTT
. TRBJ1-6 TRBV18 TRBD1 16 CASSQEGALYNSPLHF TGTGCCAGCTCCCAGGAGGGGGCCCTTTATAATTCACCCCTCCACTTT
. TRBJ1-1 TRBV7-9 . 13 CASSSQANTEAFF TGTGCCAGCAGCTCTCAGGCGAACACTGAAGCTTTCTTT
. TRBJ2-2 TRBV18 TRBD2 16 CASSPRTRRHTGELFF TGTGCCAGCTCACCTCGGACTAGGCGCCACACCGGGGAGCTGTTTTTT
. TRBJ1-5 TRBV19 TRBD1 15 CASKMGQTSNQPQHF TGTGCCAGTAAAATGGGACAGACTAGCAATCAGCCCCAGCATTTT
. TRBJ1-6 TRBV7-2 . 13 CASSLRLLSPLHF TGTGCCAGCAGCTTACGCCTCCTTTCACCCCTCCACTTT
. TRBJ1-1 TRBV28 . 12 CASSLRWTEAFF TGTGCCAGCAGTTTGCGGTGGACTGAAGCTTTCTTT
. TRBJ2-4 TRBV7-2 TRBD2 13 CASSLGGGHIQYF TGTGCCAGCAGCCTCGGGGGGGGGCACATTCAGTACTTC
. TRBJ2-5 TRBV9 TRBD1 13 CASSGGQQETQYF TGTGCCAGCAGCGGGGGACAGCAAGAGACCCAGTACTTC
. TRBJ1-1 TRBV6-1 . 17 CASSERDRGRENTEAFF TGTGCCAGCAGTGAACGTGATAGGGGACGGGAGAACACTGAAGCTTTCTTT
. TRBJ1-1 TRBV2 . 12 CASSAEDSEAFF TGTGCCAGCAGCGCTGAAGACAGTGAAGCTTTCTTT
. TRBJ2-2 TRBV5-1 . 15 CASSQGTANTGELFF TGCGCCAGCAGCCAAGGGACCGCAAACACCGGGGAGCTGTTTTTT
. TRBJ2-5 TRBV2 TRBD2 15 CASSGAGGDGETQYF TGTGCCAGCAGTGGAGCGGGAGGGGACGGGGAGACCCAGTACTTC
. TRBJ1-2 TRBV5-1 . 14 CASRIGQNGVGYTF TGCGCCAGCCGGATAGGCCAAAACGGAGTTGGCTACACCTTC
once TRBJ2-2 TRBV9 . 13 CASSVPLTGELFF TGTGCCAGCAGCGTACCCTTAACCGGGGAGCTGTTTTTT
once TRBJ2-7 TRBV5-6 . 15 CASSRGGMNSYEQYF TGTGCCAGCAGCCGAGGAGGGATGAACTCCTACGAGCAGTACTTC
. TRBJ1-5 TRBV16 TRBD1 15 CASRKRGQGGQPQHF TGTGCCAGCAGAAAAAGAGGGCAGGGGGGTCAGCCCCAGCATTTT
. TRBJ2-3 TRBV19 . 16 CASSSRTSSRTDTQYF TGTGCCAGTAGTTCGCGGACTTCTTCACGCACAGATACGCAGTATTTT
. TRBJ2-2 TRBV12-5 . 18 CASGKNRDGESNTGELFF TGTGCTAGTGGAAAAAACCGGGACGGAGAATCGAACACCGGGGAGCTGTTTTTT
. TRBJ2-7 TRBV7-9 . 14 CASSSDAGGYEQYF TGTGCCAGCAGCTCGGATGCGGGCGGCTACGAGCAGTACTTC
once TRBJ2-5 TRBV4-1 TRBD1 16 CASSQEQAGGHGEQYF TGCGCCAGCAGCCAAGAGCAGGCAGGGGGCCATGGGGAGCAGTACTTC